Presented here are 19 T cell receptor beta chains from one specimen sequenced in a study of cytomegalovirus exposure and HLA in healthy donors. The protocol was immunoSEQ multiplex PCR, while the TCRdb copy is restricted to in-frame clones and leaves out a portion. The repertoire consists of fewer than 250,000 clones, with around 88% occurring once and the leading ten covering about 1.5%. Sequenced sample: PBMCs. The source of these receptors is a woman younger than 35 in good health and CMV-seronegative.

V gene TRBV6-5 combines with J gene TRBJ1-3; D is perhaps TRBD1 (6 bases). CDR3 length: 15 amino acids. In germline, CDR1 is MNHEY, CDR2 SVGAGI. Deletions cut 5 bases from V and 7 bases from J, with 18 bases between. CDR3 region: CASSRAIRGTNTIYF. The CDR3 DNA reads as TGTGCCAGCAGTCGGGCAATTAGGGGGACCAACACCATATATTTT.

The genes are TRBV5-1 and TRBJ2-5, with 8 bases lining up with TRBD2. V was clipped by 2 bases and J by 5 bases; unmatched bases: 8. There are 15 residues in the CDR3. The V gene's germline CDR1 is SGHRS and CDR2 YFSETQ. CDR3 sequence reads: CASSLLAVGWETQYF. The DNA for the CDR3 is TGCGCCAGCAGCTTACTAGCGGTCGGGTGGGAGACCCAGTACTTC.

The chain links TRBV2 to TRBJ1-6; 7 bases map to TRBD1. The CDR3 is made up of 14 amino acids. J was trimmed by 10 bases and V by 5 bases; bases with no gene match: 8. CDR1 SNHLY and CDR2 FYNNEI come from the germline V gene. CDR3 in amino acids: CASSFDRVGSPLHF. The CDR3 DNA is TGTGCCAGCAGTTTTGACAGGGTCGGATCACCCCTCCACTTT.

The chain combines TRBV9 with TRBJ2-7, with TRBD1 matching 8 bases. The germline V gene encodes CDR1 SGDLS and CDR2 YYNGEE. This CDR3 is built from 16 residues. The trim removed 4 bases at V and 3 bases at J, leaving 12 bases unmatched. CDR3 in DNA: TGTGCCAGCAGCTTGGGTTCTGGACAGGGTAACTACGAGCAGTACTTC. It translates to CASSLGSGQGNYEQYF.

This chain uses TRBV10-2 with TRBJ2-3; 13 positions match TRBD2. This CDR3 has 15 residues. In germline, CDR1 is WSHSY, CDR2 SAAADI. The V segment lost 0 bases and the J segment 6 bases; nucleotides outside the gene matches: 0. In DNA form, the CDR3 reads TGCGCCAGCAGTGAGTCGACTAGCGGGAGGGATACGCAGTATTTT. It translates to CASSESTSGRDTQYF.

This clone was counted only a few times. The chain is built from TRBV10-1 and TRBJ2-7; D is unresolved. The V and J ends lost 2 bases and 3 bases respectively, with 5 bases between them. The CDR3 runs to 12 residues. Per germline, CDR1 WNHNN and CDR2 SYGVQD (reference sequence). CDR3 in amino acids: CASSEGVYEQYF. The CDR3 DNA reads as TGCGCCAGCAGTGAGGGAGTCTACGAGCAGTACTTC.

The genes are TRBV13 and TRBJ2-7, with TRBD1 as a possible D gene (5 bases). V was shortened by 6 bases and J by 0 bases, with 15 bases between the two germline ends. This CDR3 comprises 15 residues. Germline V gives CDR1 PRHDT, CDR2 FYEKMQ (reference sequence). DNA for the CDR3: TGTGCCAGCAGACCTCAACAGGAGTACTCCTACGAGCAGTACTTC. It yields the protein CASRPQQEYSYEQYF.

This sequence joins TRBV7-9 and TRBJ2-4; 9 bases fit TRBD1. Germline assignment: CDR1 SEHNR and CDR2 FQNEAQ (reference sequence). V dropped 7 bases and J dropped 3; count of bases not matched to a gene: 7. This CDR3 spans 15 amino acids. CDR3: CASIQSDRGKNIQYF. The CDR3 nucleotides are TGTGCCAGCATCCAATCGGACAGGGGCAAAAACATTCAGTACTTC.

CDR3 residues: CASSLSYSTNEKLFF. The CDR3 nucleotides are TGTGCCAGCAGCCTAAGCTATTCAACTAATGAAAAACTGTTTTTT. This chain uses TRBV7-6 with TRBJ1-4; D not resolved. The CDR3 is 15 residues long. With 5 bases removed from V and 0 bases from J, the gap between germline ends came to 10 bases. Germline loops: CDR1 SGHVS, CDR2 FNYEAQ.

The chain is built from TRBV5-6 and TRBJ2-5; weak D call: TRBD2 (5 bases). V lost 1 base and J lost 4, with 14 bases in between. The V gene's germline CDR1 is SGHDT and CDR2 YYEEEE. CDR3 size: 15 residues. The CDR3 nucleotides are TGTGCCAGCAGCTTGTATTGGAGGATGGGAGAGACCCAGTACTTC. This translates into CASSLYWRMGETQYF. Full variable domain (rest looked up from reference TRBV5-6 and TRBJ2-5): DAGVTQSPTHLIKTRGQQVTLRCSPKSGHDTVSWYQQALGQGPQFIFQYYEEEERQRGNFPDRFSGHQFPNYSSELNVNALLLGDSALYLCASSLYWRMGETQYFGPGTRLLVL.

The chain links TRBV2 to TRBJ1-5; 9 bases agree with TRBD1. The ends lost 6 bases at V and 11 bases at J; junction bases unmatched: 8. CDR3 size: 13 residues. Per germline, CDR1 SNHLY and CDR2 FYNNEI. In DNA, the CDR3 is TGTGCCAGCAGACGAAACGACAGGGGGGCCCAGCATTTT. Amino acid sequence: CASRRNDRGAQHF.

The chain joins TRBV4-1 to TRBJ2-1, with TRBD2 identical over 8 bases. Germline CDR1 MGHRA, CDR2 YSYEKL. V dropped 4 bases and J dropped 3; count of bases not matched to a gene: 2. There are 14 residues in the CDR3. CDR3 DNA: TGCGCCAGCAGCCGCGGGGGGTACTACAATGAGCAGTTCTTC. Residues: CASSRGGYYNEQFF.

The chain's CDR3 is CASSQGGTGFTYEQYF. The CDR3 DNA follows: TGTGCCAGCAGTCAGGGGGGGACAGGCTTCACCTACGAGCAGTACTTC. V is TRBV25-1 and J is TRBJ2-7, with a possible D match to TRBD1 (8 bases). This CDR3 comprises 16 residues. Germline lookup yields CDR1 MGHDK and CDR2 SYGVNS. The V end was cut by 5 bases, the J end by 2 bases, with 19 bases between.

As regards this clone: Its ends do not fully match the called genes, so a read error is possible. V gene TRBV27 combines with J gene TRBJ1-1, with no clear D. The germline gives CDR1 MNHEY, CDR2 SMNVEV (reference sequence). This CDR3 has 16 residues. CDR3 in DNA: TGTGCCAGCAGTGTATCCCGGGTAGCCATGAACACTGAAGCTTTCTTT. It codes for CASSVSRVAMNTEAFF.

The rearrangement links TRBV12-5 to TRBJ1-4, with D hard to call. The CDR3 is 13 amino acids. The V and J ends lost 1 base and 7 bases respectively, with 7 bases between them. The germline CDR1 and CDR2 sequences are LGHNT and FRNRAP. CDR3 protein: CASGLARTEKLFF. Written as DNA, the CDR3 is TGTGCTAGTGGTTTGGCTAGAACTGAAAAACTGTTTTTT.

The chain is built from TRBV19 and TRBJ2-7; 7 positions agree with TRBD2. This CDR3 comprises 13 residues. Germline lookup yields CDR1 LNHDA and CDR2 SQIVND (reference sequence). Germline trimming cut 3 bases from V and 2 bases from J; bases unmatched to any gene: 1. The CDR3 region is CASSIREAYEQYF. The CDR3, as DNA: TGTGCCAGTAGTATTCGGGAGGCCTACGAGCAGTACTTC.

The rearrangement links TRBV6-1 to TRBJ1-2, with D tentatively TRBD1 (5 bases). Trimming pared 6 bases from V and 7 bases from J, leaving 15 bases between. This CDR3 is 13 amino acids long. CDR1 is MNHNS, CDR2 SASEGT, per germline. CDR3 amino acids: CASSHGTGFGYTF. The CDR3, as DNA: TGTGCCAGCAGCCACGGAACAGGTTTTGGCTACACCTTC.

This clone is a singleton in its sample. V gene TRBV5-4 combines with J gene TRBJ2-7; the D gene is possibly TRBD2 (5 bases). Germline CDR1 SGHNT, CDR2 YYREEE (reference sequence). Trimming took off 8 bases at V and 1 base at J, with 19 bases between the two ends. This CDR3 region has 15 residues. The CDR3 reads CASQLGSPGSYEQYF. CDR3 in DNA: TGTGCCAGTCAACTTGGCAGTCCGGGGTCCTACGAGCAGTACTTC.

The DNA of the CDR3 is TGTGCCAGCAGCTTAGTCGGCGGGAGGGCCCGGGAGACCCAGTACTTC. Its translation is CASSLVGGRARETQYF. This chain links TRBV7-6 with TRBJ2-5, with 9 bases matching TRBD2. Germline V lookup: CDR1 SGHVS, CDR2 FNYEAQ. After removal of 1 base from V and 5 bases from J, the junction contained 8 bases not matched to a gene. The CDR3 loop spans 16 amino acids.